These T cell receptor beta chains were read from a single sample in a study of blood T cell repertoires in COVID-19. This table comes from immunoSEQ multiplex PCR, and its TCRdb copy is limited to in-frame clones, with some not included. The sample records about 71,000 clones, 86% being singletons. The sequencing sample was made of peripheral blood. These TCRs come from a man aged 25 to 40 with acute or convalescent COVID-19. The CDR3 runs from the conserved cysteine through the conserved F or W. A D gene is named only where the DNA matches it firmly. Only part of the rows carry a size: once, few, many, or a class if the clone is expanded.

size	V	D	J	CDR3	DNA
-	TRBV15	TRBD2	TRBJ2-2	CATSRGGLAPGELFF	TGTGCCACCAGCAGAGGCGGACTAGCTCCCGGGGAGCTGTTTTTT
-	TRBV7-8	-	TRBJ2-3	CASSFGRGTSTDTQYF	TGTGCCAGCAGCTTCGGTAGGGGAACCAGCACAGATACGCAGTATTTT
-	TRBV11-3	TRBD1	TRBJ2-7	CASSLGFGTGSYEQYF	TGTGCCAGCAGCTTAGGTTTCGGGACAGGATCCTACGAGCAGTACTTC
-	TRBV9	-	TRBJ1-2	CASSVNPGSSIYGYTF	TGTGCCAGCAGCGTTAATCCGGGGAGCTCGATCTATGGCTACACCTTC
-	TRBV3-1/TRBV3-2	-	TRBJ1-1	CASSPSTGNTEAFF	TGTGCCAGCAGCCCCTCGACAGGGAACACTGAAGCTTTCTTT
-	TRBV2	TRBD1	TRBJ1-1	CANGIPPGQGANPEAFF	TGTGCCAACGGGATACCACCGGGACAGGGGGCCAACCCTGAAGCTTTCTTT
-	TRBV6-5	TRBD1	TRBJ1-4	CASRTGVEKLFF	TGTGCCAGCAGGACAGGGGTAGAAAAACTGTTTTTT
-	TRBV14	TRBD1	TRBJ1-2	CASSQLTGSHGYTF	TGTGCCAGCAGCCAGCTGACAGGGAGCCATGGCTACACCTTC
few	TRBV19	-	TRBJ2-2	CASTLRWRGGAGELFF	TGTGCCAGTACCCTAAGATGGAGGGGGGGGGCCGGGGAGCTGTTTTTT
-	TRBV3-1/TRBV3-2	-	TRBJ1-4	CASSQGEEDEKLFF	TGTGCCAGCAGCCAAGGAGAGGAGGATGAAAAACTGTTTTTT
-	TRBV6-6	-	TRBJ1-2	CASSRPQNYGYTF	TGTGCCAGCAGTCGCCCACAGAACTATGGCTACACCTTC
-	TRBV5-1	-	TRBJ2-2	CASSDHWRGQTGELFF	TGCGCCAGCAGTGACCATTGGCGGGGACAGACCGGGGAGCTGTTTTTT
-	TRBV5-1	-	TRBJ1-1	CASSRGGYEAFF	TGCGCCAGCAGCAGGGGTGGGTATGAAGCTTTCTTT
-	TRBV4-2	-	TRBJ2-3	CASSRQETDTQYF	TGTGCCAGCAGCCGTCAAGAGACAGATACGCAGTATTTT
-	TRBV30	TRBD1	TRBJ1-5	CAWSVRGQGSNQPQHF	TGTGCCTGGAGTGTAAGGGGACAGGGCTCCAATCAGCCCCAGCATTTT
-	TRBV6-5	-	TRBJ2-7	CASSSGLREQYF	TGTGCCAGCAGTTCGGGGTTGCGCGAGCAGTACTTC
-	TRBV18	TRBD2	TRBJ2-5	CASSLLAGGRKETQYF	TGTGCCAGCTCACTACTAGCGGGGGGCCGAAAAGAGACCCAGTACTTC
-	TRBV9	TRBD2	TRBJ2-2	CASSVGTSGTGELFF	TGTGCCAGCAGCGTAGGGACTAGCGGCACCGGGGAGCTGTTTTTT
-	TRBV4-1	-	TRBJ1-6	CASSQTPPMGPNSPLHF	TGCGCCAGCAGCCAAACCCCCCCCATGGGCCCTAATTCACCCCTCCACTTT
-	TRBV30	TRBD2	TRBJ2-1	CAWGKTSGGFYNEQFF	TGTGCCTGGGGGAAGACTAGCGGGGGTTTCTACAATGAGCAGTTCTTC
-	TRBV4-1	-	TRBJ1-5	CASSQGGGLSNQPQHF	TGCGCCAGCAGCCAAGGTGGGGGCCTTAGCAATCAGCCCCAGCATTTT
-	TRBV2	TRBD1	TRBJ1-3	CASSADRGRYTIYF	TGTGCCAGCAGTGCAGACAGGGGGCGTTACACCATATATTTT
-	TRBV7-6	-	TRBJ2-3	CASSHLMGTTDTQYF	TGTGCCAGCAGCCACCTCATGGGCACCACAGATACGCAGTATTTT
-	TRBV2	TRBD2	TRBJ2-1	CASSEVAGGYNEQFF	TGTGCCAGCAGTGAAGTGGCGGGGGGGTACAATGAGCAGTTCTTC
-	TRBV2	-	TRBJ1-6	CASSEGWASPLHF	TGTGCCAGCAGTGAAGGATGGGCCTCACCCCTCCACTTT
-	TRBV6-5	TRBD1	TRBJ2-3	CASRDPGGPDTQYF	TGTGCCAGCAGGGATCCAGGGGGCCCAGATACGCAGTATTTT
-	TRBV6-5	-	TRBJ1-1	CASIQKAGSNEAFF	TGTGCCAGCATCCAAAAGGCAGGCTCGAATGAAGCTTTCTTT
-	TRBV2	TRBD2	TRBJ2-2	CASTRTSGGMGELFF	TGTGCCAGCACCCGGACTAGCGGGGGGATGGGGGAGCTGTTTTTT
-	TRBV4-2	TRBD2	TRBJ2-2	CASSPGTSGVSGDTGELFF	TGTGCCAGCAGTCCCGGGACTAGCGGGGTCTCAGGGGACACCGGGGAGCTGTTTTTT
few	TRBV18	-	TRBJ1-1	CASSPQGANTEAFF	TGTGCCAGCTCACCACAGGGAGCAAACACTGAAGCTTTCTTT
-	TRBV27	-	TRBJ1-1	CASIPNLGRGKESDTEAFF	TGTGCCAGTATACCTAACTTGGGTAGGGGGAAAGAGTCGGACACTGAAGCTTTCTTT
-	TRBV7-6	-	TRBJ2-1	CASSFSGWDEQFF	TGTGCCAGCAGCTTTTCAGGGTGGGATGAGCAGTTCTTC
-	TRBV5-1	TRBD1	TRBJ1-1	CASSLVFGQGTEAFF	TGCGCCAGCAGCTTGGTTTTCGGACAGGGGACTGAAGCTTTCTTT
-	TRBV7-8	-	TRBJ1-1	CASSLTVNTEAFF	TGTGCCAGCAGCTTGACAGTGAACACTGAAGCTTTCTTT
-	TRBV12-3/TRBV12-4	-	TRBJ1-2	CASSFRAPPGYTF	TGTGCCAGCAGTTTCAGGGCGCCCCCGGGCTACACCTTC
-	TRBV19	-	TRBJ1-1	CASRVYRSPNTEAFF	TGTGCCAGTAGAGTGTACAGGTCCCCGAACACTGAAGCTTTCTTT
once	TRBV29-1	TRBD1	TRBJ2-4	CSYGQGNIQYF	TGCAGCTATGGACAGGGAAACATTCAGTACTTC
-	TRBV5-1	-	TRBJ2-3	CASSLSGADTQYF	TGCGCCAGCAGCTTGTCAGGCGCAGATACGCAGTATTTT
-	TRBV28	TRBD1	TRBJ1-4	CASSHHGTGSNEKLFF	TGTGCCAGCAGCCACCATGGGACAGGATCGAATGAAAAACTGTTTTTT
-	TRBV6-6	TRBD1	TRBJ2-7	CASSKTGTVAYEQYF	TGTGCCAGCAGTAAAACCGGGACAGTCGCCTACGAGCAGTACTTC
once	TRBV30	-	TRBJ1-1	CAWSVVRGTEAFF	TGTGCCTGGAGTGTAGTCAGGGGAACTGAAGCTTTCTTT
-	TRBV19	-	TRBJ1-6	CASSIGASSPLHF	TGTGCCAGTAGTATAGGGGCGAGTTCACCCCTCCACTTT
-	TRBV28	TRBD1	TRBJ1-2	CASSRRQGYGYTF	TGTGCCAGCAGTCGCCGACAGGGCTATGGCTACACCTTC
-	TRBV5-1	-	TRBJ1-2	CASRGGIEGYTF	TGCGCCAGCAGAGGGGGAATAGAGGGCTACACCTTC
-	TRBV27	-	TRBJ2-1	CASSPDSSYNEQFF	TGTGCCAGCAGCCCCGACAGCTCCTACAATGAGCAGTTCTTC
-	TRBV6-2/TRBV6-3	TRBD2	TRBJ2-1	CASSSIGTSGRLSYNEQFF	TGTGCCAGCAGCTCTATAGGGACTAGCGGGAGGCTCTCCTACAATGAGCAGTTCTTC
-	TRBV7-9	-	TRBJ2-3	CASSLGALTDTQYF	TGTGCCAGCAGCTTAGGGGCCCTCACAGATACGCAGTATTTT
-	TRBV20-1	-	TRBJ2-3	CSASSQEGTDTQYF	TGCAGTGCTAGTTCGCAGGAAGGTACAGATACGCAGTATTTT
-	TRBV19	TRBD1	TRBJ1-5	CASGWGTGVNQPQHF	TGTGCCAGTGGTTGGGGGACAGGGGTGAATCAGCCCCAGCATTTT
-	TRBV7-9	-	TRBJ1-4	CASSLVGGANEKLFF	TGTGCCAGCAGCCTGGTAGGGGGAGCTAATGAAAAACTGTTTTTT
-	TRBV30	TRBD1	TRBJ1-2	CAWSRQGMGGYTF	TGTGCCTGGAGTCGACAGGGGATGGGTGGCTACACCTTC
once	TRBV7-8	TRBD1	TRBJ1-1	CASSHQGADTEAFF	TGTGCCAGCAGCCATCAGGGGGCGGACACTGAAGCTTTCTTT
once	TRBV7-3	-	TRBJ2-7	CASSPGGGTQYF	TGTGCCAGCAGTCCAGGAGGGGGCACGCAGTACTTC
-	TRBV7-2	-	TRBJ2-7	CASSLTTPYEQYF	TGTGCCAGCAGCTTAACGACTCCCTACGAGCAGTACTTC
-	TRBV7-9	TRBD1	TRBJ2-1	CASSLGQGDNEQFF	TGTGCCAGCAGCTTAGGACAGGGGGACAATGAGCAGTTCTTC
-	TRBV2	TRBD1	TRBJ1-5	CASRKSTGGNQPQHF	TGTGCCAGCAGGAAATCGACAGGGGGCAATCAGCCCCAGCATTTT